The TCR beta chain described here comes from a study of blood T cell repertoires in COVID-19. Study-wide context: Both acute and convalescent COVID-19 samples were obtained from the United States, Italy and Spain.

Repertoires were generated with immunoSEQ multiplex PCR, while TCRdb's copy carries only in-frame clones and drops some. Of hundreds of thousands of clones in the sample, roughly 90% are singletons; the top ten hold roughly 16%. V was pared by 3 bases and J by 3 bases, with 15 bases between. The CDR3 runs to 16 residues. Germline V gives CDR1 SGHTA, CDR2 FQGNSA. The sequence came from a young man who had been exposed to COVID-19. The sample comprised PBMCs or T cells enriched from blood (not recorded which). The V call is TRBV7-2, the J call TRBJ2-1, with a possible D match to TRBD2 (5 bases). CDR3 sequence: CASSFSGSHRYNEQFF. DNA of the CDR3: TGTGCCAGCAGCTTCAGCGGATCACACCGCTACAATGAGCAGTTCTTC.